This TCR beta chain was found in a study of T cells in Graves' hyperthyroidism and ophthalmopathy. Study background: At the time of initial diagnosis and before any treatment, peripheral blood was collected. General study findings and limits: Classification by a 13 V-J model distinguished ophthalmopathy from stable hyperthyroidism.

The CDR3 has 14 amino acids. Germline CDR1 MNHNS, CDR2 SASEGT. Trimming removed 3 bases from V and 8 bases from J; junction bases left unmatched: 8. In this sample, this clonotype turned up many times. No antigen is known for it. Regions amplified from RNA transcripts were the TCR beta CDR3 regions. The TCR CDR3 first-round RT-PCR relied on the HTBI primer set. TCRdb used MiXCR to reprocess the multiplex PCR reads, holding one entry per CDR3 protein. The sample has approximately 720,000 distinct CDR3 sequences; approximately 18% are singletons. Specimen: blood. The chain carries TRBV6-1 and TRBJ1-2, with 8 bases lining up with TRBD1. This clonotype originated in a woman between 45 and 65 years old with Graves' hyperthyroidism that later progressed to Graves' ophthalmopathy. Here the CDR3 reads CASSDLTGDLGYTF. Here the CDR3 DNA reads TGTGCCAGCAGTGACCTGACAGGGGATCTCGGCTACACCTTC.